This T cell receptor (beta chain) derives from a study of breast tumors, draining lymph nodes, adjacent tissues. Findings and limits, study-wide: Tumor repertoires ranked between lymph nodes and nontumor tissue in diversity, with V and J gene preferences.

A note on this clonotype: Antigen specificity is unknown.

Each CDR3 protein is one row after TCRdb ran MiXCR on the multiplex PCR reads. The sample yields more than 30,000 distinct CDR3 sequences, about 60% seen once. Trimming shortened V by 6 bases and J by 3 bases, and 24 bases separated the two germline ends. CDR1 and CDR2 from the germline V gene are MNHEY and SVGAGI. The CDR3 consists of 18 residues. The TCR originated in a female donor with breast cancer. Some clones in this sample may be carry-over from other donors' samples. J is TRBJ1-5 and V is TRBV6-5, with D hard to call. Input material: breast tumor tissue. CDR3 residues: CASRPDTYTGEPNQPQHF. The CDR3 bases are TGTGCCAGCAGGCCCGACACTTACACCGGGGAGCCCAATCAGCCCCAGCATTTT.